The next 17 T cell receptor beta chains were all read from a single sample in a study of T cell responses to AZD1222 COVID-19 vaccine. The method was immunoSEQ multiplex PCR; TCRdb's version includes in-frame clones alone and lacks a portion of them. The repertoire has 150,000 or so clones, 90% to 95% of them found once; the top ten carry around 3.5%. This specimen consisted of peripheral blood, obtained 28 days after the second AZD1222 dose. The origin of the receptors is an adult who received the AZD1222 COVID-19 vaccine.

The genes are TRBV7-6 and TRBJ2-7; TRBD2 agrees at 8 bases. CDR3 length equals 15 residues. Germline lookup yields CDR1 SGHVS and CDR2 FNYEAQ. The junction had 9 bases not matched to a gene; V was cut back by 5 bases and J by 3 bases. The CDR3 DNA is TGTGCCAGCAGCCGTACTAGCGGAGGAGTCTACGAGCAGTACTTC. Translation: CASSRTSGGVYEQYF.

The V call is TRBV6-5, the J call TRBJ2-1; the D is unclear. The V and J ends lost 8 bases and 0 bases respectively, with 2 bases between them. The CDR3 extends over 11 amino acids. Looked up from germline, CDR1 is MNHEY and CDR2 is SVGAGI. CDR3 loop: CASDSYNEQFF. CDR3 DNA sequence: TGTGCCAGCGACTCCTACAATGAGCAGTTCTTC.

The rearrangement joins TRBV29-1 to TRBJ1-1; 10 nucleotides align to TRBD1. Unmatched junction bases numbered 8, after V lost 2 bases and J lost 11 bases. Germline values: CDR1 SQVTM, CDR2 ANQGSEA. This CDR3 has 13 amino acids. The chain's CDR3 is CSVERGQGFSAFF. CDR3 in DNA: TGCAGCGTTGAAAGGGGACAGGGGTTTTCGGCTTTCTTT. Combining the CDR3 with reference TRBV29-1 and TRBJ1-1 gives the whole variable domain SAVISQKPSRDICQRGTSLTIQCQVDSQVTMMFWYRQQPGQSLTLIATANQGSEATYESGFVIDKFPISRPNLTFSTLTVSNMSPEDSSIYLCSVERGQGFSAFFGQGTRLTVV.

The CDR3 region has the DNA TGTGCCAGCAGTACCCCGGGGCAGCCCCAGCATTTT. Translating gives CASSTPGQPQHF. The chain employs TRBV28 and TRBJ1-5, with D uncertain. Germline-derived CDR1 and CDR2 are MDHEN and SYDVKM. The CDR3 consists of 12 residues. V lost 5 bases and J lost 7, with 9 bases in between.

The chain links TRBV7-9 to TRBJ2-3; 10 bases line up with TRBD1. Trimming removed 11 bases from V and 6 bases from J; junction bases left unmatched: 8. From germline, CDR1 is SEHNR and CDR2 FQNEAQ (reference sequence). CDR3 size: 13 residues. The CDR3 protein is CAGGQGGMDTQYF. CDR3 coding DNA: TGTGCCGGTGGACAGGGGGGAATGGATACGCAGTATTTT.

The chain employs TRBV10-3 and TRBJ2-7; no clear D. Germline CDR1 and CDR2: ENHRY and SYGVKD. The CDR3 consists of 13 residues. Trimming stripped 0 bases from V and 4 bases from J, with 7 bases between. CDR3 protein: CAISESVNYEQYF. CDR3 bases: TGTGCCATCAGTGAGTCAGTCAATTACGAGCAGTACTTC.

The rearrangement joins TRBV12-3 or TRBV12-4 to TRBJ2-1; D not resolved. V was clipped by 2 bases and J by 8 bases, with 10 bases between them. CDR3 size: 13 residues. Written as DNA, the CDR3 is TGTGCCAGCAGTTTACGAGCGATGCATGAGCAGTTCTTC. It translates to CASSLRAMHEQFF.

The chain links TRBV7-9 to TRBJ1-1, with D perhaps matching TRBD1 (6 bases). CDR1 is SEHNR, CDR2 FQNEAQ, per germline (reference sequence). The CDR3 runs 14 residues. V lost 1 base and J 4 bases, leaving 10 bases between the germline ends. CDR3: CASSLDREGTEAFF. The CDR3 DNA reads TGTGCCAGCAGCTTAGACAGGGAAGGCACTGAAGCTTTCTTT.

The chain recombines TRBV4-1 with TRBJ2-3; D perhaps matches TRBD2 (6 bases). The V gene's germline CDR1 is MGHRA and CDR2 YSYEKL. V was shortened by 4 bases and J by 1 base, with 15 bases between the two germline ends. This CDR3 has 16 residues. The CDR3: CASSRTLARRTDTQYF. CDR3 bases: TGCGCCAGCAGCCGTACACTAGCCCGGCGCACAGATACGCAGTATTTT.

This sequence joins TRBV3-1 (or the pseudogene TRBV3-2) and TRBJ2-1; 16 bases line up with TRBD2. V was clipped by 4 bases and J by 7 bases; unmatched bases: 7. The CDR3 extends over 17 amino acids. CDR1 and CDR2 from the germline V gene are LGHDT and YNNKEL (reference sequence). The CDR3 spells CASSLGLAGGRFNEQFF. The CDR3 DNA sequence: TGTGCCAGCAGCCTGGGACTAGCGGGAGGGCGTTTTAATGAGCAGTTCTTC.

Comment on this clone: At one boundary the junction diverges from the germline segment, which might be a read error. This chain links TRBV19 with TRBJ1-2; a weak D match, TRBD1 (6 bases). The CDR3 has 15 amino acids. Germline V gene lookup returns CDR1 LNHDA and CDR2 SQIVND (reference sequence). Here the CDR3 reads CASSAWTELNHGYTF. Here the CDR3 DNA reads TGTGCCAGTAGTGCCTGGACAGAGCTTAACCATGGCTACACCTTC. Full variable domain (rest looked up from reference TRBV19 and TRBJ1-2): DGGITQSPKYLFRKEGQNVTLSCEQNLNHDAMYWYRQDPGQGLRLIYYSQIVNDFQKGDIAEGYSVSREKKESFPLTVTSAQKNPTAFYLCASSAWTELNHGYTFGSGTRLTVV.

The chain recombines TRBV5-5 with TRBJ2-7; tentative D call: TRBD1 (7 bases). V was shortened by 6 bases and J by 1 base, with 20 bases between the two germline ends. The CDR3 is made up of 16 amino acids. Germline V lookup: CDR1 SGHKS, CDR2 YYEKEE (reference sequence). CDR3 protein: CASTRQGGELSYEQYF. CDR3 nucleotide sequence: TGTGCCAGCACCCGGCAGGGGGGCGAATTGTCCTACGAGCAGTACTTC.

This rearrangement joins TRBV7-9 to TRBJ1-1; D remains unclear. The CDR3 has 15 residues. With 10 bases removed from V and 1 base from J, the gap between germline ends came to 19 bases. Germline CDR1 SEHNR, CDR2 FQNEAQ (reference sequence). In DNA form, the CDR3 reads TGTGCCACCCGACTGACGCGACCTCCGAACACTGAAGCTTTCTTT. Translating gives CATRLTRPPNTEAFF.

The genes are TRBV7-9 and TRBJ1-1; D is unresolved. Per the germline V gene, CDR1 is SEHNR and CDR2 is FQNEAQ (reference sequence). The V and J ends lost 6 bases and 3 bases respectively, with 14 bases between them. CDR3 size: 14 residues. The CDR3 spells CASRIGTGDTEAFF. In nucleotides, the CDR3 is TGTGCCAGCAGAATTGGCACTGGGGACACTGAAGCTTTCTTT.

The chain joins TRBV19 to TRBJ1-5, with a weak D call TRBD1 (6 bases). V lost 2 bases, J lost 6 bases, and 8 bases lay in between. The CDR3 length is 13 residues. Germline V gene data show CDR1 as LNHDA and CDR2 as SQIVND (reference sequence). This CDR3 reads CASSIRRGQPQHF. The CDR3 DNA reads TGTGCCAGTAGTATACGCAGGGGTCAGCCCCAGCATTTT.

The CDR3 protein is CASSPPGRVGDEQYF. Written as DNA, the CDR3 is TGTGCCAGCAGCCCCCCGGGCAGGGTGGGGGACGAGCAGTACTTC. The chain has TRBV28 and TRBJ2-7; tentatively, D is TRBD1 or TRBD2 (5 bases each). The CDR3 has 15 residues. The V end lost 6 bases, the J end lost 5 bases, and 20 bases lay between the germline ends. The V gene's germline CDR1 is MDHEN and CDR2 SYDVKM.

The chain is built from TRBV5-1 and TRBJ1-4; no clear D. The CDR3 length is 14 residues. The V end lost 0 bases, the J end lost 5 bases, and 8 bases lay between the germline ends. Germline CDR1 reads SGHRS; CDR2 reads YFSETQ. The CDR3: CASSLGLINEKLFF. The CDR3 coding sequence is TGCGCCAGCAGCTTGGGACTTATAAATGAAAAACTGTTTTTT.